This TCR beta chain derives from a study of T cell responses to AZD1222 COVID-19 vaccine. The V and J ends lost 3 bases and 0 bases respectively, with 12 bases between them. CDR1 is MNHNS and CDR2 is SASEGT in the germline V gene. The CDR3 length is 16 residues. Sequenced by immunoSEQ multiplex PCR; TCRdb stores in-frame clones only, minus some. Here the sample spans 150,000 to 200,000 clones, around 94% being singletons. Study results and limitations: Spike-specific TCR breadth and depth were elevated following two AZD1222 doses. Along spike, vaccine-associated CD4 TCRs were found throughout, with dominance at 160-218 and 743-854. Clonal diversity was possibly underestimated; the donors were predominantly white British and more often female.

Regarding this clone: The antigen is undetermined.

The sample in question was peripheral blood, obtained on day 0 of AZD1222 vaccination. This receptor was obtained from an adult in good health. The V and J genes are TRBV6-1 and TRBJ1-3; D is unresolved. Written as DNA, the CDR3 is TGTGCCAGCAGTGAGACCGGGGTCTACTCTGGAAACACCATATATTTT. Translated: CASSETGVYSGNTIYF.